This TCR beta chain was sequenced in a study of regulatory T cells in long-lasting Graves disease. Overall study findings and caveats: New patients shared 950 to 1,000 public clonotypes, fewer than the 2,500 to 3,500 shared by persistent patients.

The time point: persistent/refractory GD, antithyroid drugs over 5 years with positive TRAb. There was RNA extracted from PBMCs, and the TCR library was made from it. One endocrinology department in Xi'an, China, was where patients came from. Turning to this clonotype: Its antigen remains unknown. At one boundary the junction diverges from the germline segment, which might be a read error.

Building of the TCR beta libraries involved iRepertoire HTBI primers and Arm-PCR of CDR3 regions. TCRdb reprocessed the multiplex PCR reads with MiXCR, giving one entry per CDR3 protein. The repertoire consists of about 470,000 distinct CDR3 sequences, with under 25% occurring once and the leading ten covering 7.1%. Germline CDR1 reads LNHDA; CDR2 reads SQIVND (reference sequence). CDR3 length: 13 residues. The receptor's source is a female donor with Graves disease. This rearrangement joins TRBV19 to TRBJ2-7; D gene uncertain. The material sequenced was peripheral blood mononuclear cells (PBMCs), taken when the disease was refractory, from a patient treated with antithyroid drugs. CDR3 amino acids: CASSVEFSYEQYF. The DNA of the CDR3 is TGTGCCAGTAGTGTAGAGTTCTCCTACGAGCAGTACTTC.